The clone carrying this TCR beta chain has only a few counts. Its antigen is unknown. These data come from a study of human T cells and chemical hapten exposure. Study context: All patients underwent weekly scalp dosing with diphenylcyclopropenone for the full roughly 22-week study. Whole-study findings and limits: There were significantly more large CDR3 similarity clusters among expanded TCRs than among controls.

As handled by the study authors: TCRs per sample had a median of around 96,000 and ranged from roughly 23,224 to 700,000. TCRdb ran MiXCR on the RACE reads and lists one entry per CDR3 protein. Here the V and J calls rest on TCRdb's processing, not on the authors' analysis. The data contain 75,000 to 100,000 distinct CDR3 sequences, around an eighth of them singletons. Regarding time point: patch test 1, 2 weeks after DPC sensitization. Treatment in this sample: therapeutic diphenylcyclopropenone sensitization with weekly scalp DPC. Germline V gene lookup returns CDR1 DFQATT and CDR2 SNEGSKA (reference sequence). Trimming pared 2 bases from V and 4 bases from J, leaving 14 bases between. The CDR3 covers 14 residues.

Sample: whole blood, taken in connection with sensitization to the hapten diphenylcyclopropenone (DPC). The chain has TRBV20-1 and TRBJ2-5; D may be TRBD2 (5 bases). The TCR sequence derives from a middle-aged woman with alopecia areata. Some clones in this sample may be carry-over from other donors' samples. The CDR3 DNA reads TGCAGTGCTAGACGACCAGGAGGAGGAGAGACCCAGTACTTC. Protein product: CSARRPGGGETQYF.